One and the same sample provided the 16 T cell receptor beta chains below, sequenced in a study of beta chain features in type 1 diabetes (dated by TCRdb to the late 2010s). Broad study findings and their caveats: In all four CD4+ subsets, TCRB CDR3 length was moderately but significantly shorter in type 1 diabetes patients.

To prepare the library, the immunoSEQ multiplex PCR assay was applied. The High Capacity cDNA Reverse Transcription Kit was used to reverse transcribe all of the isolated RNA, meaning that expressed TCRB transcripts were what got sequenced. The table comes from immuneACCESS by way of TCRdb, which keeps in-frame sequences with V and J called. Part of the clones is missing from these tables; in studies checked, under half for an unresolved V gene and the rest for unknown reasons. The sample table contains 28,000 or so clones; only one count was recorded for roughly 61% of them. The ten largest clones capture 2% to 3% of the sample. No antigen has been assigned to these receptors. The source material was Tregs from blood. According to the study, the label for this sample's cell subset or site signals: regulatory CD4+ T cells. The receptors were gathered from a woman aged 25 to 39 with type 1 diabetes.

In its sample, this clone was seen once. The chain employs TRBV2 and TRBJ2-7; 7 bases fit TRBD1. The germline V gene encodes CDR1 SNHLY and CDR2 FYNNEI. V gave up 8 bases and J gave up 6 bases; unmatched junction bases: 10. The CDR3 is 13 residues long. The CDR3 DNA sequence: TGTGCCAGCGAGACAGGGTTTATGGGCGAGCAGTACTTC. This translates into CASETGFMGEQYF.

The chain joins TRBV5-1 to TRBJ1-1; possibly TRBD1 for D (6 bases). V shed 4 bases and J shed 3 bases, with 16 bases lying between them. The CDR3 has 15 residues. CDR1 is SGHRS and CDR2 is YFSETQ in the germline V gene. CDR3 protein: CASSAPGTLDTEAFF. The DNA of the CDR3 is TGCGCCAGCAGCGCCCCCGGGACACTTGACACTGAAGCTTTCTTT.

The V and J genes are TRBV5-1 and TRBJ2-5; no reliable D call. The J call is uncertain, as TRBJ2-7 better fits the DNA end. Germline values: CDR1 SGHRS, CDR2 YFSETQ. This CDR3 contains 14 residues. CDR3 in DNA: TGCGCCAGCAGCTACACATGGAGCTCCTACGAGCAGTACTTC. It is translated as CASSYTWSSYEQYF.

The V and J genes are TRBV15 and TRBJ2-1, with TRBD2 matching over 10 bases. CDR1 and CDR2 (germline): LNHNV, YYDKDF (reference sequence). This CDR3 contains 17 residues. J lost 6 bases, V lost 0 bases, and 8 bases had no gene match. CDR3 DNA sequence: TGTGCCACCAGCAGAGATCTAGCTAGCGGGAGTCGCAATGAGCAGTTCTTC. This translates into CATSRDLASGSRNEQFF.

The chain links TRBV10-2 to TRBJ1-1; 7 positions agree with TRBD1. V dropped 4 bases and J dropped 3; count of bases not matched to a gene: 5. Germline CDR1 and CDR2: WSHSY and SAAADI. The CDR3 consists of 14 residues. This CDR3 is CASSGTGGYTEAFF. The CDR3 region has the DNA TGCGCCAGCAGTGGGACAGGCGGGTACACTGAAGCTTTCTTT.

The chain joins TRBV29-1 to TRBJ2-3, with 7 bases aligning to TRBD1. CDR1 SQVTM and CDR2 ANQGSEA come from the germline V gene. The CDR3 loop spans 16 amino acids. V was clipped by 3 bases and J by 5 bases; unmatched bases: 14. The DNA for the CDR3 is TGCAGCGTTGAGGGATTAAGAAGGGGGCAGGGAGATACGCAGTATTTT. This codes for CSVEGLRRGQGDTQYF.

This clone has more than one count but fewer than ten. The rearrangement uses TRBV10-1 and TRBJ2-3, with 14 positions matching TRBD2. V lost 4 bases and J lost 4; bases outside the gene matches: 1. The CDR3 has 15 amino acids. Germline lookup yields CDR1 WNHNN and CDR2 SYGVQD (reference sequence). The CDR3 coding sequence is TGCGCCAGCAGTGGACTAGCGGGAGGGCCAGATACGCAGTATTTT. Its translation is CASSGLAGGPDTQYF.

The rearrangement links TRBV4-1 to TRBJ2-7, with TRBD2 as a possible D gene (6 bases). Germline CDR1 MGHRA, CDR2 YSYEKL. The CDR3 loop spans 16 amino acids. V was clipped by 0 bases and J by 0 bases, with 12 bases between them. The CDR3 loop is CASSQEVAETSYEQYF. In nucleotides, the CDR3 is TGCGCCAGCAGCCAAGAGGTAGCGGAGACCTCCTACGAGCAGTACTTC.

This clone has a handful of counts. The chain uses TRBV18 and TRBJ1-4; 9 bases line up with TRBD1. The V gene's germline CDR1 is KGHSH and CDR2 LQKENI. With V trimmed by 6 bases and J by 2 bases, 1 base remained unmatched. The CDR3 covers 14 residues. Here the CDR3 reads CASSDRGTNEKLFF. The CDR3 DNA reads TGTGCCAGCTCCGACAGGGGGACTAATGAAAAACTGTTTTTT.

The gene calls are TRBV29-1 and TRBJ2-7; 13 nucleotides align to TRBD2. Germline V gives CDR1 SQVTM, CDR2 ANQGSEA. V lost 3 bases, J lost 6 bases, and 8 bases stayed unmatched. The CDR3 contains 15 residues. DNA for the CDR3: TGCAGCGTTGACTCCCGGACTAGCGGGAGTAGCGAGCAGTACTTC. The encoded protein is CSVDSRTSGSSEQYF.

CDR3 bases: TGCGCCAGCAGCCCCGGGACTAGCCTTCTTGAGCAGTTCTTC. Translated, it gives CASSPGTSLLEQFF. This rearrangement joins TRBV5-1 to TRBJ2-1, with 9 bases that match TRBD2. Losses at the gene ends were 4 bases for V and 9 bases for J; bases not matched to a gene: 8. This CDR3 is 14 amino acids long. Germline CDR1 reads SGHRS; CDR2 reads YFSETQ.

The chain links TRBV15 to TRBJ1-2, with D unresolved. Per germline, CDR1 LNHNV and CDR2 YYDKDF (reference sequence). V was trimmed by 0 bases and J by 8 bases, leaving 13 bases between them. This CDR3 is built from 14 residues. In DNA form, the CDR3 reads TGTGCCACCAGCAGAGATCTTGTAGCCGAGGGCTACACCTTC. It encodes CATSRDLVAEGYTF.

A few counts support this clone. This same CDR3 is encoded by further DNA sequences in the sample. This chain joins TRBV5-1 and TRBJ2-3; 10 bases line up with TRBD2. Losses at the gene ends were 0 bases for V and 2 bases for J; bases not matched to a gene: 3. This CDR3 spans 16 amino acids. Germline CDR1 and CDR2: SGHRS and YFSETQ. The CDR3 DNA reads as TGCGCCAGCAGCTTGGGGCTAGCGGGAGACACAGATACGCAGTATTTT. It is translated as CASSLGLAGDTDTQYF.

J is TRBJ2-3 and V is TRBV14, with 10 bases identical to TRBD2. CDR1 SGHDN and CDR2 FVKESK come from the germline V gene. Unmatched junction bases numbered 7, after V lost 5 bases and J lost 2 bases. This CDR3 has 16 residues. This CDR3 reads CASSVRTSGYTDTQYF. The CDR3 coding sequence is TGTGCCAGCAGCGTTCGGACTAGCGGATACACAGATACGCAGTATTTT.

The chain combines TRBV11-2 with TRBJ2-1, with D perhaps matching TRBD2 (6 bases). The CDR3 contains 16 residues. V lost 5 bases to trimming and J lost 6 bases, with 20 bases between them. Germline assignment: CDR1 SGHAT and CDR2 FQNNGV. The CDR3 loop reads CASSPTGASDFNEQFF. DNA of the CDR3: TGTGCCAGCAGCCCGACCGGGGCTAGCGATTTCAATGAGCAGTTCTTC.

The gene calls are TRBV7-9 and TRBJ1-2; D is undetermined. The CDR3 has 14 amino acids. V was clipped by 1 base and J by 6 bases, with 12 bases between them. CDR1 and CDR2 from the germline V gene are SEHNR and FQNEAQ (reference sequence). For the CDR3, the DNA is TGTGCCAGCAGCTTAGTCGTATTTCGGGATGGCTACACCTTC. Its protein product is CASSLVVFRDGYTF.